The present entry profiles one TCR beta chain with its context. MiXCR was run by TCRdb on the RT-PCR reads, yielding one entry per CDR3 protein. The sample has more than 550,000 distinct CDR3 sequences, 11% to 15% seen once. Germline V gene data show CDR1 as MNHNS and CDR2 as SASEGT. V was clipped by 3 bases and J by 0 bases, with 9 bases between them. This CDR3 contains 15 residues. The chain uses TRBV6-1 and TRBJ2-1; D is perhaps TRBD2 (6 bases). Sequenced: memory CD4+ T cells from blood. The TCR was taken from a female donor in good health, serving as a healthy control. CDR3 DNA sequence: TGTGCCAGCAGTGACGGGGGAACCTCCTACAATGAGCAGTTCTTC. Protein: CASSDGGTSYNEQFF.